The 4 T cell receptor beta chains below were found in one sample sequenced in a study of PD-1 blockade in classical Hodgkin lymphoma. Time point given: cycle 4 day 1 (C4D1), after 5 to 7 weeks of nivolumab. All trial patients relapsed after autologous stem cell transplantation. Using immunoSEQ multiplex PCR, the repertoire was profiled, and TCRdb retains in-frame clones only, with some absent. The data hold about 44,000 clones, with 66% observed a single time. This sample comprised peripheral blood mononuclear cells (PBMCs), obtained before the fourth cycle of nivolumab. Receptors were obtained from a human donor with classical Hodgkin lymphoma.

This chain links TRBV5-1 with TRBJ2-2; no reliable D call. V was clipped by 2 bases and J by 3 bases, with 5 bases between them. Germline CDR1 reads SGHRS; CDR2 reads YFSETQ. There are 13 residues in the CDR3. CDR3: CASSFGDTGELFF. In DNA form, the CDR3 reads TGCGCCAGCAGCTTCGGCGACACCGGGGAGCTGTTTTTT.

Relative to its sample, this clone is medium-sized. CDR3 sequence (DNA): TGTGCCAGCAGTGTGGGGCGAGGGGGGTACGAGCAGTACTTC. This translates into CASSVGRGGYEQYF. The V call is TRBV6-5, the J call TRBJ2-7; D assignment may be TRBD1 or TRBD2 (6 bases each). Germline V gene sequence: CDR1 MNHEY, CDR2 SVGAGI. Trimming stripped 5 bases from V and 4 bases from J, with 15 bases between. The CDR3 extends over 14 amino acids.

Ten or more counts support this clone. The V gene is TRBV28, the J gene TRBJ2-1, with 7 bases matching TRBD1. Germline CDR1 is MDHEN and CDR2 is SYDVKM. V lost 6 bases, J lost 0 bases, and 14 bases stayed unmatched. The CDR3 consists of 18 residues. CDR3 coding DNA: TGTGCCAGCAGACTGGTGCCCGACAGGGCCCTCTCCTACAATGAGCAGTTCTTC. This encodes CASRLVPDRALSYNEQFF.

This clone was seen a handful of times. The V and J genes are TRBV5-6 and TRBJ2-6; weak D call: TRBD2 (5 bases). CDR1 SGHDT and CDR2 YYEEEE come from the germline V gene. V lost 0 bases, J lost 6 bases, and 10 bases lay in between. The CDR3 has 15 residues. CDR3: CASSLVGSEANVLTF. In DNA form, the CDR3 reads TGTGCCAGCAGCTTGGTGGGGAGTGAGGCCAACGTCCTGACTTTC.